The source of this TCR beta chain is a study of cytomegalovirus exposure and HLA in healthy donors. The donors were part of the validation cohort, which consisted of 120 subjects and was separate from the first cohort of under 750 subjects. This clone was observed once. What it recognizes is unknown. The ends were cut back, 1 base at V and 1 base at J, with 4 bases in the middle. The CDR3 sequence is 13 residues long. CDR1 and CDR2 from the germline V gene are SSHAT and FNYEAQ (reference sequence). Study-level points and caveats: Testing in vitro showed a few CMV-associated chains specific for CMV antigens. Subsequent analysis revealed that first-cohort TCR clusters tended to co-occur in the roughly 120 validation repertoires. Despite most TCR sequences being rare, some public TCRs occurred in many donors.

TCRdb keeps only in-frame clones here, not all; method: immunoSEQ multiplex PCR. The sample has roughly 52,000 clones, roughly 88% seen once. This sequence was found in a woman aged 25 to 39 in good health and CMV-seronegative. This chain links TRBV7-7 with TRBJ1-1; D unresolved. Specimen: PBMCs. Here the CDR3 reads CASSLVQNTEAFF. The DNA for the CDR3 is TGTGCCAGCAGCTTAGTCCAGAACACTGAAGCTTTCTTT.